This T cell receptor beta chain was sequenced in a study of T-cell memory formation after mild COVID-19. Regarding the study as a whole: Of the contracting clones, CD4+ ones lay mainly in CM and EM, and CD8+ ones in EMRA.

The CDR3 is 17 residues long. The germline V and J ends were trimmed by 4 bases and 6 bases, with 20 bases remaining between them. Germline CDR1 is SGHDT and CDR2 is YYEEEE. A remark on this clonotype: Its cognate antigen is unknown.

TCRdb analysed the 5' RACE reads with MiXCR anew, one entry per CDR3 protein. The sample carries 350,000 to 500,000 distinct CDR3 sequences, around a quarter recorded once. The V and J genes are TRBV5-6 and TRBJ1-6, with unresolved D. The receptor was isolated from an adult woman who had mild COVID-19 (a few samples of this study predate the infection). Cell type and time point are not known. Sequencing was done on a sample of PBMCs or a T cell subset sorted from them (not recorded which). CDR3 coding DNA: TGTGCCAGCAGCCCGAGCCGGGAGCCAGCCTTTAATTCACCCCTCCACTTT. Protein: CASSPSREPAFNSPLHF.